The 3 T cell receptor beta chains below were found in one sample sequenced in a study of T cell responses to AZD1222 COVID-19 vaccine. Generated by immunoSEQ multiplex PCR, the TCRdb table keeps only in-frame clones and is missing some. Of around 88,000 clones in the sample, over 75% were seen once. Sequenced here: peripheral blood, sampled on day 0 of AZD1222 vaccination. The receptors were gathered from an adult in good health.

As to this clone: A read error may account for a junction end that differs from germline. This sequence joins TRBV3-1 (or the pseudogene TRBV3-2) and TRBJ2-1; D not certain. There are 11 residues in the CDR3. Germline V gives CDR1 LGHDT, CDR2 YNNKEL (reference sequence). In nucleotides, the CDR3 is TGTTCCAGCAGCCAGAACCGAGAGCAGTTCTTC. Translated, it gives CSSSQNREQFF.

This chain uses TRBV5-1 with TRBJ2-7; weak D call: TRBD1 (5 bases). The CDR3 runs 13 residues. The V gene lost 2 bases and the J gene lost 3 bases, with 9 bases spanning the gap. Germline V gene data show CDR1 as SGHRS and CDR2 as YFSETQ. CDR3 in DNA: TGCGCCAGCAGCTTCAAGGGGATCTACGAGCAGTACTTC. It specifies CASSFKGIYEQYF.

In DNA form, the CDR3 reads TGCGCCAGCAGCCAAGGGGACAGGGGCTGGGAGACCCAGTACTTC. It translates to CASSQGDRGWETQYF. The chain combines TRBV4-1 with TRBJ2-5; TRBD1 aligns across 10 bases. Germline CDR1 MGHRA, CDR2 YSYEKL. Trimming removed 1 base from V and 5 bases from J; junction bases left unmatched: 4. The CDR3 is 15 residues long.